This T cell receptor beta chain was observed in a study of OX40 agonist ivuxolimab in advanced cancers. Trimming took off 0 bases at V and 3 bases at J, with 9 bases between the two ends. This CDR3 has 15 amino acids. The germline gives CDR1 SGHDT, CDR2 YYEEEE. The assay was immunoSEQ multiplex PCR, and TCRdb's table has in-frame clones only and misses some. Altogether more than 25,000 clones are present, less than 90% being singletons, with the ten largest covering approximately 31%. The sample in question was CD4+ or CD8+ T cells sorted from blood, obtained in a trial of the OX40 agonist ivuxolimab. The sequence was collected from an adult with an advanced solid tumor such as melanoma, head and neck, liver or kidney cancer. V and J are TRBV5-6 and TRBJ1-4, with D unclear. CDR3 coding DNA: TGTGCCAGCAGCTTGGCCGGGGTAGCTAATGAAAAACTGTTTTTT. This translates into CASSLAGVANEKLFF. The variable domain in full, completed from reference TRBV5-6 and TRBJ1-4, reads DAGVTQSPTHLIKTRGQQVTLRCSPKSGHDTVSWYQQALGQGPQFIFQYYEEEERQRGNFPDRFSGHQFPNYSSELNVNALLLGDSALYLCASSLAGVANEKLFFGSGTQLSVL.